This TCR beta chain was sequenced during a study of shared clonotypes between healthy human individuals. The germline gives CDR1 SGHTA, CDR2 FQGTGA. The CDR3 totals 16 residues. Losses at the gene ends were 5 bases for V and 4 bases for J; bases not matched to a gene: 10. The repertoire was sequenced with immunoSEQ multiplex PCR; TCRdb's copy has only in-frame clones and lacks some. This table has 1.4 million or so clones, 98% appearing once. Study results and caveats: Larger richness was generally estimated for naive than memory subsets.

As concerns this clone: Antigen: not known.

This receptor was taken from a man aged 25-45 years in good health. The sequenced sample consisted of naive CD4+ T cells sorted from blood. Documented subset: CD45RA+ positively selected. This chain connects TRBV7-3 to TRBJ1-5, with 8 nucleotides matching TRBD1. CDR3 coding DNA: TGTGCCAGCAGCCCATCCGGGACAGGTCAAAATCAGCCCCAGCATTTT. Protein: CASSPSGTGQNQPQHF.